The source of this T cell receptor (beta chain) is a study of patients and donors after allogeneic stem cell transplantation. V shed 5 bases, J shed 8 bases, and the junction held 6 bases outside the gene matches. The CDR3 covers 15 residues. Per the germline V gene, CDR1 is LGHDT and CDR2 is YNNKEL (reference sequence). One entry per CDR3 protein, called by TCRdb with MiXCR from the RT-PCR reads. Among about a million distinct CDR3 sequences, about 20% were seen once, and the ten largest hold roughly 6%. Material for sequencing was blood, either unsorted or a sorted T cell fraction (not recorded which). The J gene is TRBJ1-6, the V gene TRBV3-1; 10 positions match TRBD1. The sequence was collected from a human donor who was either an allogeneic HSCT recipient or a stem cell or donor lymphocyte infusion donor (not recorded which). It is not recorded whose cells these are; they may come from a transplant donor. As DNA, the CDR3 is TGTGCCAGCAGCGTAACCGGGACAGGGGATTCACCCCTCCACTTT. The encoded protein is CASSVTGTGDSPLHF.